This T cell receptor beta chain derives from a study of T cells in Graves' hyperthyroidism and ophthalmopathy. Trimming stripped 7 bases from V and 1 base from J, with 13 bases between. This CDR3 comprises 15 residues. The V gene's germline CDR1 is SEHNR and CDR2 FQNEAQ (reference sequence). Those patients with uncontrolled infection, other autoimmune disease, pregnancy or lactation were excluded. TCR beta CDR3 regions were amplified from RNA. The HTBI primer set drove a first-round RT-PCR of the TCR CDR3. TCRdb recomputed calls from the multiplex PCR reads with MiXCR, one row per CDR3 protein. The table records roughly 400,000 distinct CDR3 sequences, 25% of them present only once.

Sequences were obtained from blood. V and J are TRBV7-9 and TRBJ2-2; D is ambiguous. This clonotype originated in a man aged 50 or older with Graves' hyperthyroidism. CDR3 nucleotides: TGTGCCAGCAACCCAAGGGCCGGGAACACCGGGGAGCTGTTTTTT. Translation gives CASNPRAGNTGELFF.